This TCR beta chain came from a study of blood T cell repertoires in COVID-19. Study summary: From the United States, Italy and Spain came samples of acute and convalescent COVID-19. PBMCs, B-cell-depleted T cells, or T cells provided the cDNA or gDNA that made up the material.

The trim removed 5 bases at V and 6 bases at J, leaving 7 bases unmatched. The CDR3 contains 17 residues. From germline, CDR1 is SEHNR and CDR2 FQNEAQ (reference sequence). This clone appeared a few times. The assay was immunoSEQ multiplex PCR, and TCRdb's table has in-frame clones only and misses some. Here the sample spans around 470,000 clones, about 91% being singletons. The sample consisted of peripheral blood. This TCR came from a man between 18 and 35 years old with COVID-19, enrolled during active disease. The chain has TRBV7-9 and TRBJ2-2; 15 bases agree with TRBD2. CDR3 DNA: TGTGCCAGCAGCCCCCGGACTAGCGGGAGGGCCCCCGGGGAGCTGTTTTTT. It codes for CASSPRTSGRAPGELFF.